This T cell receptor (beta chain) is drawn from a study of T cell responses to AZD1222 COVID-19 vaccine. CDR1 and CDR2 (germline): SGHTA, FQGNSA. V lost 4 bases, J lost 8 bases, and 17 bases lay in between. There are 14 residues in the CDR3. Measured with immunoSEQ multiplex PCR; TCRdb has only the in-frame clones, and not every one. This table has roughly 120,000 clones, roughly 93% appearing once. The analysis combined second doses at about 4 or about 12 weeks. V usage is TRBV7-2 and J usage is TRBJ1-2; D may be TRBD1 (6 bases). This specimen consisted of peripheral blood, obtained 28 days after the second AZD1222 dose. The TCR was taken from an adult who received the AZD1222 COVID-19 vaccine. The DNA for the CDR3 is TGTGCCAGCAGCTCCCGGGTACAGGGAAAAGGCTACACCTTC. Its translation: CASSSRVQGKGYTF.